A selection of T cell receptor beta chains follows, all from one sample in a study of OX40 agonist ivuxolimab in advanced cancers. The table came from immunoSEQ multiplex PCR; TCRdb's copy has only in-frame clones and leaves some out. The profile shows 25,000 to 40,000 clones, around 83% of them singletons. The sequenced sample was CD4+ or CD8+ T cells sorted from blood, obtained in a trial of the OX40 agonist ivuxolimab. These receptors all come from an adult with an advanced solid tumor such as melanoma, head and neck, liver or kidney cancer. Both conserved end residues are part of each CDR3. The order of the fields is CDR3 length, D gene, clone size, V gene, J gene, CDR3 DNA, CDR3 protein. D genes are given only for firm matches. Only part of the rows carry a size: once, few, many, or a class if the clone is expanded.

14	-	-	TRBV30	TRBJ1-1	TGTGCCTGGAGTCCCCGGACAAGGCTCACTGAAGCTTTCTTT	CAWSPRTRLTEAFF
13	-	few	TRBV6-1	TRBJ2-7	TGTGCCAGCAGTGAACGATCGCCCTACGAGCAGTACTTC	CASSERSPYEQYF
13	-	-	TRBV29-1	TRBJ1-4	TGCAGCGCTCGGGACCCCCGAGGGGAAAAACTGTTTTTT	CSARDPRGEKLFF
13	-	-	TRBV4-1	TRBJ2-2	TGCGCCAGCAGCCCGAGTGTTGCCGGGGAGCTGTTTTTT	CASSPSVAGELFF
19	TRBD2	-	TRBV5-1	TRBJ2-4	TGCGCCAGCAGTTTGGTGGGGACTAGCGGGTCGTTAGCCAAAAACATTCAGTACTTC	CASSLVGTSGSLAKNIQYF
12	TRBD1	-	TRBV19	TRBJ2-7	TGTGCCAGTAGTACACAGGGGTACGAGCAGTACTTC	CASSTQGYEQYF
13	-	-	TRBV27	TRBJ1-2	TGTGCCAGCAGTTTACGAGGGCATGGCGGCTACACCTTC	CASSLRGHGGYTF
11	TRBD1	once	TRBV5-1	TRBJ1-1	TGCGCCAGCAGCTCGGGACAGGAAGCTTTCTTT	CASSSGQEAFF
15	-	-	TRBV7-2	TRBJ2-7	TGTGCCAGCAGCTTAGGGGGTAGCAGCTCCTACGAGCAGTACTTC	CASSLGGSSSYEQYF
16	-	-	TRBV7-9	TRBJ2-7	TGTGCCAGCAGCTTAGCGACAATTCCGTGGTCCTACGAGCAGTACTTC	CASSLATIPWSYEQYF
15	-	-	TRBV9	TRBJ1-3	TGTGCCAGCAGCTTTACAGCGTACTCTGGAAACACCATATATTTT	CASSFTAYSGNTIYF
15	-	once	TRBV28	TRBJ2-1	TGTGCCAGCAGTTTTAAGGGTGGCACCTACAATGAGCAGTTCTTC	CASSFKGGTYNEQFF
11	-	-	TRBV15	TRBJ1-1	TGTGCCACCAGCTCTCTCACTGAAGCTTTCTTT	CATSSLTEAFF
14	TRBD1	-	TRBV19	TRBJ2-5	TGTGCCAGTGGGGGACAGGGGGCGTATGAGACCCAGTACTTC	CASGGQGAYETQYF
13	TRBD1	-	TRBV7-6	TRBJ2-7	TGTGCCAGCAGCCCCGGAACGACAGGGAAGCAGTACTTC	CASSPGTTGKQYF
10	-	-	TRBV30	TRBJ2-3	TGTGCCTGGAGTTTAAGAACGCAGTATTTT	CAWSLRTQYF
16	-	-	TRBV9	TRBJ2-3	TGTGCCAGCAGCCCCAGACGGGACTCCGGCACAGATACGCAGTATTTT	CASSPRRDSGTDTQYF
14	-	-	TRBV19	TRBJ2-5	TGTGCCAGTAGTATATCGACAGGCGCGGAGACCCAGTACTTC	CASSISTGAETQYF
18	-	once	TRBV11-2	TRBJ2-1	TGTGCCAGCAGCTTGAACAGGGTCTATCTAAGCTCCTACAATGAGCAGTTCTTC	CASSLNRVYLSSYNEQFF
15	-	-	TRBV5-6	TRBJ1-6	TGTGCCAGCAGCTTGGGAGGAGACAGGAGGTCACCCCTCCACTTT	CASSLGGDRRSPLHF